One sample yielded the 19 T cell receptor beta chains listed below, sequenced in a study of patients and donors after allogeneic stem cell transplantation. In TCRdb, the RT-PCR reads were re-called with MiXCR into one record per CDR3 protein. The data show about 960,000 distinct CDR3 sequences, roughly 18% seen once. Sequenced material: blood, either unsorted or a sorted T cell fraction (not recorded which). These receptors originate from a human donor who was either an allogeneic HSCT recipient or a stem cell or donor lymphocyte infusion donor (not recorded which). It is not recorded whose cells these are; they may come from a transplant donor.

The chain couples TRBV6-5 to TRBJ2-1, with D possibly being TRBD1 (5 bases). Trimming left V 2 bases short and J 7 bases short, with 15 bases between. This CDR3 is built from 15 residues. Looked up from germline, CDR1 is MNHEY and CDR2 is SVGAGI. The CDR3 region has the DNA TGTGCCAGCAGTTACCGGGTTGGGGCGCCGAATGAGCAGTTCTTC. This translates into CASSYRVGAPNEQFF.

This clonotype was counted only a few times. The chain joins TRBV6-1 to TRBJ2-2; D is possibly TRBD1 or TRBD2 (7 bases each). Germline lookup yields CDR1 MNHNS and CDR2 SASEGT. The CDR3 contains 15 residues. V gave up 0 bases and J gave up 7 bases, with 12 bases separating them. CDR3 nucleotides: TGTGCCAGCAGTGAAGCGGGAGGGGGCGACGGGGAGCTGTTTTTT. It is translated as CASSEAGGGDGELFF.

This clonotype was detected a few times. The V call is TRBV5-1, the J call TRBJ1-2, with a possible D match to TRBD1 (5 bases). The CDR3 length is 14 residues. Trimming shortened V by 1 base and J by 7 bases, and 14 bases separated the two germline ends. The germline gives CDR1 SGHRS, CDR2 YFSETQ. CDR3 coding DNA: TGCGCCAGCAGCTTGAGCGGGGAGGGACGTGGCTACACCTTC. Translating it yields CASSLSGEGRGYTF.

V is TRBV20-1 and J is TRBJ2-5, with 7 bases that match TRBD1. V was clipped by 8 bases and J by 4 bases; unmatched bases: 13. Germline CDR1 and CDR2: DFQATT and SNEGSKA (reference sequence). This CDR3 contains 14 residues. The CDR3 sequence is CSYLQGSWGETQYF. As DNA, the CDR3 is TGCAGTTATTTACAGGGGAGTTGGGGAGAGACCCAGTACTTC.

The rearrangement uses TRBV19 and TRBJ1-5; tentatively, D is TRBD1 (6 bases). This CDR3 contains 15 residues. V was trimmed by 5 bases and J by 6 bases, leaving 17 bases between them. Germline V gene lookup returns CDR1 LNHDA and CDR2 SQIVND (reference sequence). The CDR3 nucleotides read TGTGCCAGTAGTCCCGGGGGGCAGTCGGGTCAGCCCCAGCATTTT. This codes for CASSPGGQSGQPQHF.

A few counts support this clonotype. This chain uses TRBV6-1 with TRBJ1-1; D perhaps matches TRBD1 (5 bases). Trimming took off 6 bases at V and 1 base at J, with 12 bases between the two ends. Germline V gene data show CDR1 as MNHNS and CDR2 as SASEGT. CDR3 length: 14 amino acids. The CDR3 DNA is TGTGCCAGCAGGGCGGGACGTCCGAACACTGAAGCTTTCTTT. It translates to CASRAGRPNTEAFF.

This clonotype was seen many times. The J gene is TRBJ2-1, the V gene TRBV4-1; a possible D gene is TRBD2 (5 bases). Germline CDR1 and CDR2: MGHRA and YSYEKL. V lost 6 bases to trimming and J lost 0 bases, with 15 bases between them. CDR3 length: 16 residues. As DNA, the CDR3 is TGCGCCAGCAGTCCTAGCCTGGGCGACTCCTACAATGAGCAGTTCTTC. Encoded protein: CASSPSLGDSYNEQFF.

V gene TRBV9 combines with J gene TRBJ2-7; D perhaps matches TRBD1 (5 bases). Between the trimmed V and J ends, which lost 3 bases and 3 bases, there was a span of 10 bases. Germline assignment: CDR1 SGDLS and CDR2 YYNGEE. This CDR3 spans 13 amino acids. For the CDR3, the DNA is TGTGCCAGCAGCGGGACAACGGGCTACGAGCAGTACTTC. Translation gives CASSGTTGYEQYF.

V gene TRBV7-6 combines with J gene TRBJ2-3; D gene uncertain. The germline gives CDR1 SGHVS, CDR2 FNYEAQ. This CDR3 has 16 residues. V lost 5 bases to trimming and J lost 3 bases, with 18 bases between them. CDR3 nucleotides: TGTGCCAGCAGCCCTGTTGGCGTAGCCGCTACAGATACGCAGTATTTT. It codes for CASSPVGVAATDTQYF.

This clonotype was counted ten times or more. Here the CDR3 DNA reads TGCAGCGGGGCTCGGGCAGGCACCATCTCGAACACTGAAGCTTTCTTT. This encodes CSGARAGTISNTEAFF. This chain uses TRBV29-1 with TRBJ1-1; no firm D call. Between the trimmed V and J ends, which lost 7 bases and 1 base, there was a span of 22 bases. This CDR3 has 16 residues. Germline assignment: CDR1 SQVTM and CDR2 ANQGSEA.

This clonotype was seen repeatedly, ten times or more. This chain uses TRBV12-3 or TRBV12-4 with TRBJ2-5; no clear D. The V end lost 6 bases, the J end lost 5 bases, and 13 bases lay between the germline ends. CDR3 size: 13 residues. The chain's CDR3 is CASSLLGLETQYF. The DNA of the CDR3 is TGTGCCAGCAGCTTACTTGGATTGGAGACCCAGTACTTC.

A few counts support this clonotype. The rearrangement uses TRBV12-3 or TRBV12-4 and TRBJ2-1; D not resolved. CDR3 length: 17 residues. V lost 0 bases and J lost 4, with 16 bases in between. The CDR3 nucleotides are TGTGCCAGCAGTTTAGCCACCTCTTCCCCTCTTTACAATGAGCAGTTCTTC. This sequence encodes CASSLATSSPLYNEQFF.

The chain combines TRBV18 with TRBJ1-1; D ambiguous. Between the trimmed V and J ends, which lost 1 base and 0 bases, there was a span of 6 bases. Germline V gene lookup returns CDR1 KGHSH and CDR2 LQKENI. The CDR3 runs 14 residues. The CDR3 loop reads CASSPLSLNTEAFF. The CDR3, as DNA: TGTGCCAGCTCACCACTCAGTCTGAACACTGAAGCTTTCTTT.

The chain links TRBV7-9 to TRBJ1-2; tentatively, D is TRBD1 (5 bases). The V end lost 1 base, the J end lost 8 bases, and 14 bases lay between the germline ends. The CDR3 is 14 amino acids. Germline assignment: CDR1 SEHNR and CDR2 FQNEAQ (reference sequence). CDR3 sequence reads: CASSLDTRGIGYTF. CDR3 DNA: TGTGCCAGCAGCTTAGATACACGGGGGATCGGCTACACCTTC.

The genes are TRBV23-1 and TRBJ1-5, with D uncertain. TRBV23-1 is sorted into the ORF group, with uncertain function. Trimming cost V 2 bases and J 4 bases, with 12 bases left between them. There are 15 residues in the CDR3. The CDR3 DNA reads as TGCGCCAGCAGTCAAATCGGACGGTCAAATCAGCCCCAGCATTTT. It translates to CASSQIGRSNQPQHF.

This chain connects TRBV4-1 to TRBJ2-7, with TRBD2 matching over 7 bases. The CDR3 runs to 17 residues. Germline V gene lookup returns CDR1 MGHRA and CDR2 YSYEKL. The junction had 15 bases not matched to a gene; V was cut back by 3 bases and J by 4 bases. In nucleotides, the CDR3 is TGCGCCAGCAGCCACCCCCGGGAAGGAGCGGGACCATACGAGCAGTACTTC. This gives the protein CASSHPREGAGPYEQYF.

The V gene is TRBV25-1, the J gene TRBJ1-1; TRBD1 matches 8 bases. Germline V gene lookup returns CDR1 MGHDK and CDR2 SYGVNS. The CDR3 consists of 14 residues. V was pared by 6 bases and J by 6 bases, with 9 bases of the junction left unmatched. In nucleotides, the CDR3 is TGTGCCAGCAGCGAAGGGGGCAGGGGGCCTGAAGCTTTCTTT. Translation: CASSEGGRGPEAFF.

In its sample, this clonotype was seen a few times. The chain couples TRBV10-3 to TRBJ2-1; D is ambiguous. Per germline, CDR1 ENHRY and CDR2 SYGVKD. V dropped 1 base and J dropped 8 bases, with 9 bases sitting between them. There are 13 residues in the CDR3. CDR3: CAISELKYDEQFF. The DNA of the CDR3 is TGTGCCATCAGTGAGTTAAAATACGATGAGCAGTTCTTC.

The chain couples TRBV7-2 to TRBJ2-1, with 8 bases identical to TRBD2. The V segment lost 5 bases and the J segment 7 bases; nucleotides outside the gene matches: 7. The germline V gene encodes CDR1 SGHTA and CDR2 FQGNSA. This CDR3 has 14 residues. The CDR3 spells CASSPGLVRNEQFF. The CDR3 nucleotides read TGTGCCAGCAGCCCGGGACTAGTTAGGAATGAGCAGTTCTTC.